This TCR beta chain was sequenced for a study of cytomegalovirus exposure and HLA in healthy donors. Primers for the PCR totalled 60 Vbeta and 13 Jbeta. Repertoires were generated with immunoSEQ multiplex PCR, while TCRdb's copy carries only in-frame clones and drops some. The sample contains roughly 100,000 clones, about 80% of which appear only once. The CDR3 loop spans 20 amino acids. V dropped 2 bases and J dropped 4; count of bases not matched to a gene: 14. Looked up from germline, CDR1 is SGHVS and CDR2 is FQNEAQ. This chain links TRBV7-8 with TRBJ2-2, with 12 positions matching TRBD2. Sequenced input: PBMCs. This TCR came from a human donor in good health. The CDR3 reads CASSLRPSRLAGASTGELFF. The CDR3 DNA reads as TGTGCCAGCAGCTTACGACCCAGCCGACTAGCGGGAGCGAGCACCGGGGAGCTGTTTTTT.